This entry lists 3 T cell receptor beta chains sequenced from one sample in a study of blood T cell repertoires in COVID-19. Generated by immunoSEQ multiplex PCR, the TCRdb table keeps only in-frame clones and is missing some. The table has 50,000 or so clones, 70% to 90% seen once. The sequencing sample was made of peripheral blood. These receptors were collected from a man older than 75 with acute or convalescent COVID-19.

The chain joins TRBV28 to TRBJ1-5, with 9 bases identical to TRBD1. After removal of 6 bases from V and 6 bases from J, the junction contained 12 bases not matched to a gene. Germline CDR1 and CDR2: MDHEN and SYDVKM. The length of the CDR3 is 16 residues. The CDR3 loop reads CASSRTGDRAGQPQHF. In nucleotides, the CDR3 is TGTGCCAGCAGCCGCACTGGGGACAGGGCTGGTCAGCCCCAGCATTTT.

The V and J genes are TRBV19 and TRBJ1-1, with 7 bases lining up with TRBD1. The CDR3 is 15 amino acids. V shed 6 bases and J 1 base; nucleotides not matched to a gene: 8. Germline values: CDR1 LNHDA, CDR2 SQIVND (reference sequence). The DNA of the CDR3 is TGTGCCAGTAGAATGGACAGGACATCGAACACTGAAGCTTTCTTT. Translation gives CASRMDRTSNTEAFF.

The V gene is TRBV19, the J gene TRBJ1-5, with 9 bases lining up with TRBD1. Losses at the gene ends were 5 bases for V and 2 bases for J; bases not matched to a gene: 7. The CDR3 is made up of 16 amino acids. The germline V gene encodes CDR1 LNHDA and CDR2 SQIVND (reference sequence). CDR3 loop: CASSPYRGRGNQPQHF. The CDR3 nucleotides read TGTGCCAGTAGTCCGTACAGGGGGCGAGGCAATCAGCCCCAGCATTTT.